This T cell receptor (beta chain) was observed in a study of Graves' ophthalmopathy and Graves' hyperthyroidism. RNA transcripts were the source from which TCR beta CDR3 regions were amplified. Second-round multiplex PCR came after first-round RT-PCR with HTBI primers. From the multiplex PCR reads, TCRdb called clonotypes with MiXCR, one entry per CDR3 protein. The sample yields hundreds of thousands of distinct CDR3 sequences, approximately 15% seen once. Fresh peripheral blood, about 10 ml, was the PBMC source. Germline-derived CDR1 and CDR2 are MNHEY and SMNVEV (reference sequence). This CDR3 has 17 residues. Trimming took 5 bases from V and 6 from J; bases not matched to a gene: 13.

This TCR was sampled from a woman younger than 30 with stable Graves' hyperthyroidism. The chain couples TRBV27 to TRBJ1-2; 12 bases fit TRBD1. The specimen sequenced was peripheral blood. The CDR3 sequence is CASSARDRGPRGHGYTF. The CDR3, as DNA: TGTGCCAGCAGTGCCCGGGACAGGGGGCCCAGGGGCCATGGCTACACCTTC.